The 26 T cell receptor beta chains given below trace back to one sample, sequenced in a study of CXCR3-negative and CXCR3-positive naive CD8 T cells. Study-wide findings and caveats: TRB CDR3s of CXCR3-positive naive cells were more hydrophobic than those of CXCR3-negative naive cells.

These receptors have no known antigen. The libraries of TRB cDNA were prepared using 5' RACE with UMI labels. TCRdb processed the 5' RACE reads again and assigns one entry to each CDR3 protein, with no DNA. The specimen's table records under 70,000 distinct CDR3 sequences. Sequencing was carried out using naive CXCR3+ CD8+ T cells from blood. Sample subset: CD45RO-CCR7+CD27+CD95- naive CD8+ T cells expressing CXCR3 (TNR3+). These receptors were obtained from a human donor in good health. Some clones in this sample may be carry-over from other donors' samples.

This chain's CDR3 is CASSYGTGITEAFF. V is TRBV6-5 and J is TRBJ1-1; TCRdb picks TRBD1, but there is no DNA to check that call. Germline V gene sequence: CDR1 MNHEY, CDR2 SVGAGI. The length of the CDR3 is 14 residues.

The CDR3 loop reads CSVGPGNLAGEGYEQYF. V is TRBV29-1 and J is TRBJ2-7; checking the TCRdb D call of TRBD2 is not possible without DNA. Germline lookup yields CDR1 SQVTM and CDR2 ANQGSEA. This CDR3 is built from 17 residues.

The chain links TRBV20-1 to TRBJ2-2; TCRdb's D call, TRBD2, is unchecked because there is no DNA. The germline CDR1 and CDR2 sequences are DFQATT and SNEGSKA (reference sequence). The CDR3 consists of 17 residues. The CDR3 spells CSARSPSGGPNTGELFF.

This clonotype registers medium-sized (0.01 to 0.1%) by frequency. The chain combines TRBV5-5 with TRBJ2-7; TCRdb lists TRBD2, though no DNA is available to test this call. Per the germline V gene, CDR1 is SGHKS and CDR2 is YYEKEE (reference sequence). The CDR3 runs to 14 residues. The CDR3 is CASSPGTRRYEQYF.

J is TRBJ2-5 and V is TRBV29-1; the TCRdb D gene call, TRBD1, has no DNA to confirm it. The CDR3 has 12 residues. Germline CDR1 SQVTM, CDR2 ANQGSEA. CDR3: CSVDTGEETQYF.

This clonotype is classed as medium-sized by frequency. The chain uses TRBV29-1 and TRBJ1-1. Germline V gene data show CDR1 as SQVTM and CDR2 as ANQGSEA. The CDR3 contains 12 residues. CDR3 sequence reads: CSVGFLNTEAFF.

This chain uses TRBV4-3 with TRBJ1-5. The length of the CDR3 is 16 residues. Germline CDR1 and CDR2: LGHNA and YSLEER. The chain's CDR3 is CASSQEGPTIHQPQHF.

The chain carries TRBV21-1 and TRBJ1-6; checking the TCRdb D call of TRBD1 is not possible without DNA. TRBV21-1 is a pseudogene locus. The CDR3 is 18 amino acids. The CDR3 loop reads CASSHGGTASFLNSPLHF.

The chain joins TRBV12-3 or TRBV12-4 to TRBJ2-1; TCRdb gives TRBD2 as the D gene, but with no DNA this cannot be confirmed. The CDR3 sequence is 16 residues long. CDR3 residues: CASSLRASGAYNEQFF.

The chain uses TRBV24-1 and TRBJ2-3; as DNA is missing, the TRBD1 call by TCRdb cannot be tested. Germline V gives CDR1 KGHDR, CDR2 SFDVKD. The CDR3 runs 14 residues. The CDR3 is CATSDGQAPDTQYF.

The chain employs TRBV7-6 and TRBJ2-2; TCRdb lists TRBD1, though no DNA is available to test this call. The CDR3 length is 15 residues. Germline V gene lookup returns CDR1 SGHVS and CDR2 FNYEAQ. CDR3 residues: CASEGGGAGTGELFF.

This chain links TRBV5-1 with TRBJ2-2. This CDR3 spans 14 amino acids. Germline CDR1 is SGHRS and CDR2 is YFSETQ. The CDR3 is CASSPTRNTGELFF.

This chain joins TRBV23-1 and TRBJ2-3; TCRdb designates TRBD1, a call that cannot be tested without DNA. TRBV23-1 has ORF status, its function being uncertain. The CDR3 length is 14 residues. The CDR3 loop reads CASSYRQDTDTQYF.

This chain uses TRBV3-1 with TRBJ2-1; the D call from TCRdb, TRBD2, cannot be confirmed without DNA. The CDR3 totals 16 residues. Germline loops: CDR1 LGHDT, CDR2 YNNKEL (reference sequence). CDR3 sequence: CASSQDRASGGYEQFF.

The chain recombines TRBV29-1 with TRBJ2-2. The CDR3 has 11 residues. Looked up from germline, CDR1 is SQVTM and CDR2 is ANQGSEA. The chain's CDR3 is CSVATTGELFF.

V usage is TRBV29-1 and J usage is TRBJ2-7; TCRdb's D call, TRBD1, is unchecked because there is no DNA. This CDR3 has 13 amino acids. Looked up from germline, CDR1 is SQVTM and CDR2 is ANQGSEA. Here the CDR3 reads CSVEEGASYEQYF.

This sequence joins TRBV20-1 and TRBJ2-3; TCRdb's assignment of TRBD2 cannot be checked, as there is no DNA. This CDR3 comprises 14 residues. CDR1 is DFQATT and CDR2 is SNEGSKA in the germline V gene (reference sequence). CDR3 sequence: CSAQLAGGPNTQYF.

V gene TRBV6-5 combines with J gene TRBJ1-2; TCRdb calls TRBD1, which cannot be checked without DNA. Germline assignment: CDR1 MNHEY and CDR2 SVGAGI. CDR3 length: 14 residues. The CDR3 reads CASSYQGANYGYTF.

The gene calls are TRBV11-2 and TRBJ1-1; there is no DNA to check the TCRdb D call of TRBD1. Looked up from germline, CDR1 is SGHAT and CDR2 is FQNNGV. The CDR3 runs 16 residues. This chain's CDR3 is CASSLDRGQLNTEAFF.

CDR3 sequence reads: CASSLLAGEGDTQYF. This rearrangement joins TRBV7-9 to TRBJ2-3; the D call from TCRdb, TRBD2, cannot be confirmed without DNA. Germline V CDR1 and CDR2: SEHNR, FQNEAQ (reference sequence). This CDR3 region has 15 residues.

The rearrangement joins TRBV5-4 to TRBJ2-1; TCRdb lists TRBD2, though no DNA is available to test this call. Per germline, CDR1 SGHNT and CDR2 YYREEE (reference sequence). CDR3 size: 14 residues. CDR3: CASNGGGHYNEQFF. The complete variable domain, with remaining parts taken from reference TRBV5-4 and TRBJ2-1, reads ETGVTQSPTHLIKTRGQQVTLRCSSQSGHNTVSWYQQALGQGPQFIFQYYREEENGRGNFPPRFSGLQFPNYSSELNVNALELDDSALYLCASNGGGHYNEQFFGPGTRLTVL.

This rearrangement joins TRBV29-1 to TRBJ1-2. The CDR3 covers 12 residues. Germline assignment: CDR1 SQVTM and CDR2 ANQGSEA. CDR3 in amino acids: CSVRDEFYGYTF.

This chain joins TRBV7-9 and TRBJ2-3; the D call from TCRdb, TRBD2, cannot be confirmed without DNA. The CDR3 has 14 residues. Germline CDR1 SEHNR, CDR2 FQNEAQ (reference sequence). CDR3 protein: CASRGGGYTDTQYF.

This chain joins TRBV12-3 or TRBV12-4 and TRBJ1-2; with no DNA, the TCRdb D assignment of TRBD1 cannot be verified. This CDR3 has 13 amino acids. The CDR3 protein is CASSSGQSYGYTF.

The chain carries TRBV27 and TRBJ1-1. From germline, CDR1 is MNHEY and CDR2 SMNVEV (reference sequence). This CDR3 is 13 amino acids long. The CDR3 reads CASKWKGWAEAFF.

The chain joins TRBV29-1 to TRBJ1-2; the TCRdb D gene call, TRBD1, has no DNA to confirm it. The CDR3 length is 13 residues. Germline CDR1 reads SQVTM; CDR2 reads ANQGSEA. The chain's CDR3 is CSVISPQGWGYTF.